The 27 T cell receptor beta chains given below trace back to one sample, sequenced in a study of blood T cell repertoires in COVID-19. Sequencing used immunoSEQ multiplex PCR; TCRdb keeps in-frame clones, though not all of them. This table has approximately 300,000 clones, approximately 88% appearing once. Sequencing input: peripheral blood. These receptors all stem from a man between 18 and 29 years old who had recovered from COVID-19.

CDR3 sequence reads: CASSDVGQGARETQYF. The CDR3 region has the DNA TGTGCCAGCAGCGACGTAGGACAGGGGGCGCGAGAGACCCAGTACTTC. The chain has TRBV7-9 and TRBJ2-5; 11 bases are a match to TRBD1. V was clipped by 5 bases and J by 4 bases; unmatched bases: 9. Germline V lookup: CDR1 SEHNR, CDR2 FQNEAQ (reference sequence). The CDR3 is 16 amino acids.

The chain combines TRBV5-1 with TRBJ1-3; no clear D gene. Germline V gives CDR1 SGHRS, CDR2 YFSETQ. Between the trimmed V and J ends, which lost 0 bases and 3 bases, there was a span of 13 bases. The CDR3 has 16 residues. The CDR3 DNA reads as TGCGCCAGCAGCTTGGGGGCCCCAAACAGTGGAAACACCATATATTTT. This codes for CASSLGAPNSGNTIYF.

This clone was detected only once. The rearrangement links TRBV27 to TRBJ1-6; D gene uncertain. CDR3 length: 16 residues. V dropped 2 bases and J dropped 2 bases, with 10 bases sitting between them. CDR1 and CDR2 from the germline V gene are MNHEY and SMNVEV (reference sequence). The CDR3 sequence: CASSLGHMAYNSPLHF. The CDR3 DNA sequence: TGTGCCAGCAGTTTAGGCCACATGGCCTATAATTCACCCCTCCACTTT.

This clone was detected only a few times. V usage is TRBV5-4 and J usage is TRBJ1-1; 7 nucleotides agree with TRBD1. The CDR3 consists of 14 residues. CDR1 is SGHNT and CDR2 is YYREEE in the germline V gene (reference sequence). Trimming at V came to 3 bases and at J to 4 bases, leaving 6 bases not matched to a gene. The CDR3 region is CASSWDSGGTEAFF. Here the CDR3 DNA reads TGTGCCAGCAGCTGGGACTCAGGGGGCACTGAAGCTTTCTTT.

This clone was seen a single time. CDR3 in amino acids: CASSHRTGENSPLHF. The CDR3 coding sequence is TGTGCCAGCAGCCACCGAACAGGGGAGAATTCACCCCTCCACTTT. This chain connects TRBV3-1 (or the pseudogene TRBV3-2) to TRBJ1-6; 7 bases line up with TRBD1. Losses at the gene ends were 3 bases for V and 7 bases for J; bases not matched to a gene: 6. This CDR3 comprises 15 residues. Germline CDR1 and CDR2: LGHDT and YNNKEL (reference sequence).

This chain joins TRBV2 and TRBJ2-1, with 8 nucleotides matching TRBD1. The CDR3 spans 14 residues. Germline V gene data show CDR1 as SNHLY and CDR2 as FYNNEI. V lost 4 bases, J lost 5 bases, and 4 bases stayed unmatched. The CDR3 bases are TGTGCCAGCAGTGTAGGACAGGGTCACAATGAGCAGTTCTTC. Residues: CASSVGQGHNEQFF.

The chain joins TRBV19 to TRBJ1-6; a possible D gene is TRBD1 (6 bases). Germline CDR1 LNHDA, CDR2 SQIVND (reference sequence). V dropped 5 bases and J dropped 7 bases, with 9 bases sitting between them. The CDR3 contains 13 residues. CDR3: CASSYRENSPLHF. DNA of the CDR3: TGTGCCAGTAGTTACAGGGAGAATTCACCCCTCCACTTT.

The gene calls are TRBV9 and TRBJ2-7, with 12 bases aligning to TRBD2. Germline V lookup: CDR1 SGDLS, CDR2 YYNGEE. V shed 5 bases and J 4 bases; nucleotides not matched to a gene: 7. The CDR3 loop spans 15 amino acids. The CDR3 bases are TGTGCCAGCAGTTCCACCGGGACTAGCGGGTACGAGCAGTACTTC. This encodes CASSSTGTSGYEQYF.

The rearrangement uses TRBV6-6 and TRBJ1-1; unclear D gene. Trimming pared 4 bases from V and 1 base from J, leaving 4 bases between. The length of the CDR3 is 12 residues. Germline V gene lookup returns CDR1 MNHNY and CDR2 SVGAGI (reference sequence). The CDR3 protein is CASSLQNTEAFF. The CDR3 DNA sequence: TGTGCCAGCAGTTTACAGAACACTGAAGCTTTCTTT.

V and J are TRBV19 and TRBJ2-2, with 7 bases identical to TRBD2. The CDR3 consists of 15 residues. Trimming cost V 2 bases and J 1 base; bases outside gene matches: 1. Germline CDR1 and CDR2: LNHDA and SQIVND (reference sequence). CDR3 bases: TGTGCCAGTAGTATAAGCGGGGTGAACACCGGGGAGCTGTTTTTT. Protein sequence: CASSISGVNTGELFF.

In this sample, this clone turned up a few times. The chain uses TRBV13 and TRBJ2-2; D might be TRBD2 (6 bases). The CDR3 has 13 amino acids. Germline lookup yields CDR1 PRHDT and CDR2 FYEKMQ (reference sequence). The V gene lost 6 bases and the J gene lost 10 bases, with 15 bases spanning the gap. The CDR3 coding sequence is TGTGCCAGCAGTCCTCTGGGGGGTCCGGAGCTGTTTTTT. Amino acid sequence: CASSPLGGPELFF.

The rearrangement links TRBV6-2 or TRBV6-3 to TRBJ1-1, with a tentative D call TRBD1 (5 bases). This CDR3 is built from 14 residues. The V gene lost 4 bases and the J gene lost 0 bases, with 9 bases spanning the gap. CDR1 MNHEY and CDR2 SVGEGT come from the germline V gene. The CDR3 bases are TGTGCCAGCAGTTGGGGACTGTTGAACACTGAAGCTTTCTTT. This sequence encodes CASSWGLLNTEAFF.

V and J are TRBV28 and TRBJ1-4; the D gene is possibly TRBD1 (6 bases). Germline V gives CDR1 MDHEN, CDR2 SYDVKM. There are 14 residues in the CDR3. V was clipped by 5 bases and J by 6 bases, with 13 bases between them. CDR3 in DNA: TGTGCCAGCAGTCCCTCAGGGGTGGATGAAAAACTGTTTTTT. Translated, it gives CASSPSGVDEKLFF.

The chain has TRBV19 and TRBJ2-1; 13 bases are shared with TRBD2. The germline V gene encodes CDR1 LNHDA and CDR2 SQIVND (reference sequence). The CDR3 covers 15 residues. J lost 6 bases, V lost 4 bases, and 3 bases had no gene match. The chain's CDR3 is CASSKLAGGSNEQFF. CDR3 nucleotides: TGTGCCAGTAGTAAACTAGCGGGAGGGTCCAATGAGCAGTTCTTC.

The V and J genes are TRBV12-2 and TRBJ2-7; TRBD2, the D gene given by the table, was not confirmed from the DNA. TRBV12-2 is given as a pseudogene. This CDR3 is 13 amino acids long. The CDR3 bases are TGTGCAAGTCGACTGGACTATATAGGCGAGCAGTACTTC. Translating it yields CASRLDYIGEQYF.

CDR3 nucleotides: TGCAGTGCTAGTTGGACAGGGTGGGGGAAAAATGAAAAACTGTTTTTT. Its protein product is CSASWTGWGKNEKLFF. V usage is TRBV20-1 and J usage is TRBJ1-4, with 8 positions matching TRBD1. V trimming: 3 bases; J trimming: 5 bases; junction bases outside the gene matches: 11. CDR1 is DFQATT, CDR2 SNEGSKA, per germline (reference sequence). CDR3 length equals 16 residues.

This chain uses TRBV27 with TRBJ1-2; weak D call: TRBD1 (6 bases). CDR3 length: 12 amino acids. Germline V gives CDR1 MNHEY, CDR2 SMNVEV (reference sequence). Trimming removed 5 bases from V and 7 bases from J, with 11 bases in between. DNA for the CDR3: TGTGCCAGCAGTCGAACAGGGTCTGGCTACACCTTC. Residues: CASSRTGSGYTF.

The chain is built from TRBV28 and TRBJ1-2; TRBD1 might be the D (6 bases). The CDR3 runs to 18 residues. Germline CDR1 reads MDHEN; CDR2 reads SYDVKM. Trimming took 2 bases from V and 1 from J, leaving 20 bases between them. CDR3 nucleotides: TGTGCCAGCAGTTTACCCTCCTGGGAAGGGGGTTTTAACTATGGCTACACCTTC. This encodes CASSLPSWEGGFNYGYTF.

The chain combines TRBV2 with TRBJ2-7, with 8 nucleotides matching TRBD2. Germline CDR1 SNHLY, CDR2 FYNNEI. CDR3 length equals 14 residues. J lost 1 base, V lost 7 bases, and 6 bases had no gene match. CDR3 nucleotide sequence: TGTGCCAGCACGGGAGGGTGGGGTTCCTACGAGCAGTACTTC. Amino acid sequence: CASTGGWGSYEQYF.

The chain uses TRBV6-5 and TRBJ1-6; TRBD1 agrees at 7 bases. The CDR3 extends over 15 amino acids. Germline V gene sequence: CDR1 MNHEY, CDR2 SVGAGI. Unmatched junction bases numbered 4, after V lost 3 bases and J lost 5 bases. CDR3 sequence: CASSYAGGDNSPLHF. In DNA, the CDR3 is TGTGCCAGCAGTTATGCAGGGGGTGATAATTCACCCCTCCACTTT.

About this clone itself: This sample also contains other DNA sequences that code for the same CDR3. The gene calls are TRBV9 and TRBJ1-1, with TRBD1 as a possible D gene (5 bases). Germline CDR1 and CDR2: SGDLS and YYNGEE. V shed 3 bases and J shed 5 bases, with 11 bases lying between them. The CDR3 spans 13 residues. The CDR3 nucleotides are TGTGCCAGCAGCGCCCCCGGGGGAACTGAAGCTTTCTTT. Its translation: CASSAPGGTEAFF. Full variable domain (remainder filled in from reference TRBV9 and TRBJ1-1): DSGVTQTPKHLITATGQRVTLRCSPRSGDLSVYWYQQSLDQGLQFLIQYYNGEERAKGNILERFSAQQFPDLHSELNLSSLELGDSALYFCASSAPGGTEAFFGQGTRLTVV.

This clone was observed a single time. The chain is built from TRBV18 and TRBJ2-3; TRBD2 might be the D (5 bases). This CDR3 is built from 13 residues. V gave up 3 bases and J gave up 2 bases, with 6 bases separating them. Germline CDR1 is KGHSH and CDR2 is LQKENI. The CDR3 DNA reads as TGTGCCAGCTCACCCCGGGACACAGATACGCAGTATTTT. Translating it yields CASSPRDTDTQYF.

This rearrangement joins TRBV10-1 to TRBJ2-7, with 11 nucleotides matching TRBD2. V shed 6 bases, J shed 3 bases, and the junction held 4 bases outside the gene matches. CDR1 is WNHNN, CDR2 SYGVQD, per germline (reference sequence). The CDR3 is 14 amino acids. CDR3 sequence: CASSPGTSGYEQYF. CDR3 nucleotides: TGCGCCAGCAGCCCCGGGACTAGCGGCTACGAGCAGTACTTC.

This clone showed up just once. J is TRBJ1-3 and V is TRBV7-8, with D hard to call. This CDR3 is 15 amino acids long. Deletions cut 1 base from V and 6 bases from J, with 13 bases between. Germline values: CDR1 SGHVS, CDR2 FQNEAQ. CDR3 residues: CASSLVGGVLNTIYF. DNA of the CDR3: TGTGCCAGCAGCTTAGTAGGCGGAGTCCTAAACACCATATATTTT.

The rearrangement uses TRBV7-9 and TRBJ1-4; D unresolved. The CDR3 extends over 11 amino acids. Trimming stripped 4 bases from V and 7 bases from J, with 4 bases between. Germline CDR1 and CDR2: SEHNR and FQNEAQ (reference sequence). In nucleotides, the CDR3 is TGTGCCAGCAGCTCGAGTGAAAAACTGTTTTTT. It encodes CASSSSEKLFF.

This chain joins TRBV4-1 and TRBJ1-1; weak D call: TRBD1 (6 bases). In germline, CDR1 is MGHRA, CDR2 YSYEKL. The CDR3 is 18 residues long. V lost 0 bases and J lost 0, with 17 bases in between. CDR3 protein: CASSQDRSDRTMNTEAFF. The CDR3, as DNA: TGCGCCAGCAGCCAAGATAGAAGTGACAGGACCATGAACACTGAAGCTTTCTTT.

The chain carries TRBV5-6 and TRBJ2-1; D not certain. Trimming cost V 0 bases and J 8 bases, with 6 bases left between them. Germline V gene sequence: CDR1 SGHDT, CDR2 YYEEEE. The CDR3 has 12 amino acids. The CDR3: CASSLAVHEQFF. The CDR3 DNA is TGTGCCAGCAGCTTGGCCGTCCATGAGCAGTTCTTC.